The 28 T cell receptor beta chains listed next were all sequenced from one sample in a study of blood T cell repertoires in COVID-19. Assay: immunoSEQ multiplex PCR; the TCRdb copy retains only in-frame clones and omits some. The sample has 72,000 or so clones, about 89% seen once. Sequenced material: peripheral blood. The receptor set was obtained from a woman between 55 and 75 years old with acute or convalescent COVID-19.

The chain links TRBV5-1 to TRBJ1-2; 8 bases map to TRBD1. The germline V gene has CDR1 SGHRS and CDR2 YFSETQ. The CDR3 runs to 14 residues. J lost 5 bases, V lost 4 bases, and 7 bases had no gene match. For the CDR3, the DNA is TGCGCCAGCAGCGCCGGACAGGGTAATTATGGCTACACCTTC. This gives the protein CASSAGQGNYGYTF.

The chain couples TRBV6-1 to TRBJ2-7; 15 nucleotides line up with TRBD2. The ends lost 3 bases at V and 2 bases at J; junction bases unmatched: 8. CDR1 and CDR2 from the germline V gene are MNHNS and SASEGT. CDR3 length: 18 residues. The CDR3 coding sequence is TGTGCCAGCAGTGACAGGGGACTAGCGGGGGGAGAAGCCTACGAGCAGTACTTC. Its protein is CASSDRGLAGGEAYEQYF.

This chain uses TRBV6-6 with TRBJ1-5; perhaps TRBD1 as D (6 bases). V lost 5 bases and J lost 0, with 17 bases in between. Germline CDR1 MNHNY, CDR2 SVGAGI (reference sequence). The length of the CDR3 is 17 residues. In nucleotides, the CDR3 is TGTGCCAGCAGTCTAGACAGGTCAACTTATAGCAATCAGCCCCAGCATTTT. This codes for CASSLDRSTYSNQPQHF.

This rearrangement joins TRBV2 to TRBJ2-7; maybe TRBD1 (5 bases). Looked up from germline, CDR1 is SNHLY and CDR2 is FYNNEI. The V and J ends lost 5 bases and 9 bases respectively, with 14 bases between them. There are 12 residues in the CDR3. The CDR3 loop is CASSSDTVGQYF. CDR3 DNA sequence: TGTGCCAGCAGTTCGGACACCGTAGGGCAGTACTTC.

The chain joins TRBV18 to TRBJ2-2, with a possible D match to TRBD1 (6 bases). Germline lookup yields CDR1 KGHSH and CDR2 LQKENI. Trimming removed 3 bases at V and 7 bases at J, with 15 bases between. The CDR3 loop spans 15 amino acids. CDR3 in DNA: TGTGCCAGCTCACCCCAAAAGGGGGACGGCGGGGAGCTGTTTTTT. This codes for CASSPQKGDGGELFF.

The J gene is TRBJ1-1, the V gene TRBV4-1; D uncertain. Germline assignment: CDR1 MGHRA and CDR2 YSYEKL. The CDR3 length is 14 residues. V shed 4 bases and J shed 0 bases, with 9 bases lying between them. In nucleotides, the CDR3 is TGCGCCAGCAGCCCCCGGGATTTGAACACTGAAGCTTTCTTT. Amino acids: CASSPRDLNTEAFF.

The V and J genes are TRBV9 and TRBJ2-2, with D possibly matching TRBD1 (6 bases). The germline V and J ends were trimmed by 3 bases and 3 bases, with 15 bases remaining between them. This CDR3 has 16 amino acids. Germline CDR1 and CDR2: SGDLS and YYNGEE. The CDR3 is CASSASQGSDTGELFF. Here the CDR3 DNA reads TGTGCCAGCAGCGCCAGCCAGGGGTCGGACACCGGGGAGCTGTTTTTT.

The chain combines TRBV19 with TRBJ1-6, with TRBD1 identical over 11 bases. The junction had 8 bases not matched to a gene; V was cut back by 4 bases and J by 9 bases. The germline CDR1 and CDR2 sequences are LNHDA and SQIVND (reference sequence). This CDR3 has 16 amino acids. CDR3 in amino acids: CASSRQTGTGGSPLHF. The CDR3 DNA is TGTGCCAGTAGTAGGCAGACCGGGACAGGGGGTTCACCCCTCCACTTT.

The rearrangement uses TRBV19 and TRBJ2-3; 8 bases are shared with TRBD1. The CDR3 runs 13 residues. The V segment lost 6 bases and the J segment 1 base; nucleotides outside the gene matches: 0. Germline loops: CDR1 LNHDA, CDR2 SQIVND (reference sequence). CDR3 amino acids: CASRDRGTDTQYF. The CDR3 DNA sequence: TGTGCCAGTAGGGACAGGGGCACAGATACGCAGTATTTT.

The V and J genes are TRBV5-1 and TRBJ2-1, with 11 bases matching TRBD2. The CDR3 totals 15 residues. The trim removed 2 bases at V and 2 bases at J, leaving 0 bases unmatched. Germline CDR1 and CDR2: SGHRS and YFSETQ. CDR3 region: CASSFSGGAYNEQFF. The CDR3 DNA reads as TGCGCCAGCAGCTTTAGCGGGGGGGCCTACAATGAGCAGTTCTTC.

V and J are TRBV5-4 and TRBJ2-2; maybe TRBD1 (5 bases). The V end was cut by 0 bases, the J end by 5 bases, with 5 bases between. The CDR3 is made up of 13 amino acids. The V gene's germline CDR1 is SGHNT and CDR2 YYREEE (reference sequence). CDR3 nucleotides: TGTGCCAGCAGCTTGGACAGGACCGGGGAGCTGTTTTTT. Translated: CASSLDRTGELFF.

V is TRBV28 and J is TRBJ2-4, with 9 bases matching TRBD1. The CDR3 contains 14 residues. Germline CDR1 and CDR2: MDHEN and SYDVKM. The V gene end was trimmed by 6 bases and the J gene end by 6 bases; junction bases not matched to a gene: 6. CDR3 bases: TGTGCCAGCAGAGGGGACAGGGAGGGAAACATTCAGTACTTC. It codes for CASRGDREGNIQYF.

This chain uses TRBV15 with TRBJ1-4, with D maybe TRBD1 (5 bases). V dropped 0 bases and J dropped 7 bases, with 12 bases sitting between them. CDR1 and CDR2 from the germline V gene are LNHNV and YYDKDF (reference sequence). The CDR3 length is 15 residues. The CDR3 sequence is CATSRERDWTEKLFF. CDR3 DNA: TGTGCCACCAGCAGAGAGCGGGACTGGACTGAAAAACTGTTTTTT.

Here the CDR3 reads CASSVTGQSSNQPQHF. CDR3 DNA: TGTGCCAGTAGTGTAACGGGACAAAGTAGCAATCAGCCCCAGCATTTT. The chain uses TRBV19 and TRBJ1-5; D possibly corresponds to TRBD1 (6 bases). From germline, CDR1 is LNHDA and CDR2 SQIVND (reference sequence). The V end was cut by 5 bases, the J end by 0 bases, with 14 bases between. This CDR3 is 16 amino acids long. The full variable domain, in which reference TRBV19 and TRBJ1-5 provide the parts outside the CDR3, is DGGITQSPKYLFRKEGQNVTLSCEQNLNHDAMYWYRQDPGQGLRLIYYSQIVNDFQKGDIAEGYSVSREKKESFPLTVTSAQKNPTAFYLCASSVTGQSSNQPQHFGDGTRLSIL.

V is TRBV2 and J is TRBJ2-7; no clear D. This CDR3 spans 13 amino acids. V lost 8 bases, J lost 4 bases, and 15 bases lay in between. Per the germline V gene, CDR1 is SNHLY and CDR2 is FYNNEI. The DNA of the CDR3 is TGTGCCAGCGCGTCTGAGGTCGGTTACGAGCAGTACTTC. Its protein product is CASASEVGYEQYF.

The chain combines TRBV6-5 with TRBJ1-1; D ambiguous. V was pared by 6 bases and J by 1 base, with 15 bases between. The CDR3 loop spans 15 amino acids. In germline, CDR1 is MNHEY, CDR2 SVGAGI. The CDR3 DNA sequence: TGTGCCAGCAGCCGAACGCGACATTCGAACACTGAAGCTTTCTTT. It encodes CASSRTRHSNTEAFF.

This chain joins TRBV5-1 and TRBJ2-3; D perhaps matches TRBD2 (5 bases). The germline V and J ends were trimmed by 1 base and 0 bases, with 9 bases remaining between them. Per germline, CDR1 SGHRS and CDR2 YFSETQ. CDR3 size: 15 residues. CDR3 DNA sequence: TGCGCCAGCAGCTTGAGCGGAACTAGCACAGATACGCAGTATTTT. Amino acids: CASSLSGTSTDTQYF.

The chain carries TRBV9 and TRBJ1-1; 7 positions agree with TRBD1. CDR3 length: 14 residues. V was pared by 4 bases and J by 0 bases, with 3 bases of the junction left unmatched. Germline V lookup: CDR1 SGDLS, CDR2 YYNGEE. This chain's CDR3 is CASSTGTVNTEAFF. The CDR3 DNA follows: TGTGCCAGCAGCACCGGGACAGTGAACACTGAAGCTTTCTTT.

This chain links TRBV5-6 with TRBJ1-4, with D possibly matching TRBD1 (5 bases). Trimming stripped 3 bases from V and 8 bases from J, with 14 bases between. The CDR3 length is 14 residues. Germline lookup yields CDR1 SGHDT and CDR2 YYEEEE. In nucleotides, the CDR3 is TGTGCCAGCAGCTCGCAGGGTGTTAGGGAAAAACTGTTTTTT. Translation gives CASSSQGVREKLFF.

This clone was seen a single time. The genes are TRBV5-1 and TRBJ2-1; tentative D call: TRBD2 (6 bases). The V end lost 0 bases, the J end lost 2 bases, and 6 bases lay between the germline ends. The CDR3 sequence is 14 residues long. Germline CDR1 reads SGHRS; CDR2 reads YFSETQ. In DNA, the CDR3 is TGCGCCAGCAGCTTGGGCGGGGCCTACAATGAGCAGTTCTTC. Protein product: CASSLGGAYNEQFF.

The chain is built from TRBV25-1 and TRBJ1-1, with no clear D. Germline loops: CDR1 MGHDK, CDR2 SYGVNS. Deletions cut 4 bases from V and 0 bases from J, with 12 bases between. The CDR3 sequence is 15 residues long. CDR3: CASSGPGRMNTEAFF. For the CDR3, the DNA is TGTGCCAGCAGTGGCCCAGGCAGGATGAACACTGAAGCTTTCTTT.

This clone came up once. V gene TRBV2 combines with J gene TRBJ2-3, with TRBD2 as a possible D gene (5 bases). This CDR3 region has 15 residues. V dropped 6 bases and J dropped 2 bases, with 15 bases sitting between them. Germline CDR1 and CDR2: SNHLY and FYNNEI. CDR3 protein: CASREIGLSTDTQYF. CDR3 nucleotides: TGTGCCAGCAGGGAGATAGGACTGTCCACAGATACGCAGTATTTT.

This chain connects TRBV9 to TRBJ1-2, with D unclear. Germline V lookup: CDR1 SGDLS, CDR2 YYNGEE. This CDR3 is built from 13 residues. V was trimmed by 3 bases and J by 2 bases, leaving 8 bases between them. The CDR3 region is CASSEEMNYGYTF. The CDR3 DNA reads TGTGCCAGCAGCGAGGAGATGAACTATGGCTACACCTTC.

Remarks on this clone: The same CDR3 is also encoded by other DNA sequences in this sample. This chain uses TRBV9 with TRBJ2-1; weak D call: TRBD2 (6 bases). The CDR3 is 15 amino acids. Trimming took off 2 bases at V and 0 bases at J, with 9 bases between the two ends. In germline, CDR1 is SGDLS, CDR2 YYNGEE. The CDR3 DNA reads TGTGCCAGCAGCGTGTCCGGGAGCTCCTACAATGAGCAGTTCTTC. This gives the protein CASSVSGSSYNEQFF.

The chain joins TRBV6-5 to TRBJ1-6, with 7 nucleotides matching TRBD1. Germline CDR1 MNHEY, CDR2 SVGAGI. The ends lost 8 bases at V and 9 bases at J; junction bases unmatched: 10. The CDR3 extends over 14 amino acids. As DNA, the CDR3 is TGTGCCAGCTCCTACGACAGGGTGCGTTCACCCCTCCACTTT. It codes for CASSYDRVRSPLHF.

The J gene is TRBJ2-2, the V gene TRBV12-3 or TRBV12-4; D is unclear. V lost 7 bases to trimming and J lost 8 bases, with 11 bases between them. This CDR3 region has 12 residues. CDR3 sequence: CASTPSRGELFF. The CDR3 DNA follows: TGTGCCAGCACCCCCTCCAGGGGGGAGCTGTTTTTT.

The rearrangement joins TRBV5-1 to TRBJ2-2, with TRBD1 matching 7 bases. With 4 bases clipped from V and 5 bases from J, the junction kept 23 bases outside the gene matches. This CDR3 is 20 amino acids long. The germline V gene has CDR1 SGHRS and CDR2 YFSETQ. In DNA form, the CDR3 reads TGCGCCAGCAGCCGACATCCGGGACAGTCTTCTATCGTTAATACCGGGGAGCTGTTTTTT. As protein: CASSRHPGQSSIVNTGELFF. Drawing the rest from reference TRBV5-1 and TRBJ2-2, the complete variable domain is KAGVTQTPRYLIKTRGQQVTLSCSPISGHRSVSWYQQTPGQGLQFLFEYFSETQRNKGNFPGRFSGRQFSNSRSEMNVSTLELGDSALYLCASSRHPGQSSIVNTGELFFGEGSRLTVL.

This chain uses TRBV5-6 with TRBJ2-3; the D gene is possibly TRBD1 (6 bases). Trimming pared 5 bases from V and 1 base from J, leaving 11 bases between. The CDR3 length is 14 residues. CDR1 is SGHDT, CDR2 YYEEEE, per germline. DNA of the CDR3: TGTGCCAGCAGGATTGCAGGGGGCACAGATACGCAGTATTTT. Encoded protein: CASRIAGGTDTQYF.